These 28 T cell receptor beta chains were all obtained from the same sample, sequenced in a study of control samples from healthy donors and cancer patients. The table came from immunoSEQ multiplex PCR; TCRdb's copy has only in-frame clones and leaves some out. The table shows approximately 230,000 clones, with roughly 80% occurring only once. The sequencing input was PBMCs. The source of these receptors is an older woman with lung cancer.

This clone was recorded a few times. V is TRBV15 and J is TRBJ2-3; possibly TRBD2 for D (6 bases). Deletions cut 0 bases from V and 1 base from J, with 11 bases between. The CDR3 totals 16 residues. The germline CDR1 and CDR2 sequences are LNHNV and YYDKDF (reference sequence). CDR3 bases: TGTGCCACCAGCAGAGAAAGGGGCGGGGGCACAGATACGCAGTATTTT. The encoded protein is CATSRERGGGTDTQYF. The whole variable domain, remainder taken from reference TRBV15 and TRBJ2-3, is DAMVIQNPRYQVTQFGKPVTLSCSQTLNHNVMYWYQQKSSQAPKLLFHYYDKDFNNEADTPDNFQSRRPNTSFCFLDIRSPGLGDTAMYLCATSRERGGGTDTQYFGPGTRLTVL.

The chain links TRBV5-4 to TRBJ2-3, with TRBD2 matching 10 bases. J lost 0 bases, V lost 9 bases, and 4 bases had no gene match. CDR1 and CDR2 from the germline V gene are SGHNT and YYREEE (reference sequence). This CDR3 is 14 amino acids long. The CDR3 loop reads CATGLADSTDTQYF. CDR3 DNA sequence: TGTGCCACCGGACTAGCGGATAGCACAGATACGCAGTATTTT.

The chain is built from TRBV7-2 and TRBJ1-2; D not resolved. V was pared by 1 base and J by 5 bases, with 5 bases between. This CDR3 has 12 residues. CDR1 is SGHTA and CDR2 is FQGNSA in the germline V gene. CDR3 region: CASSLDAYGYTF. The CDR3 coding sequence is TGTGCCAGCAGCTTAGACGCTTATGGCTACACCTTC.

V gene TRBV6-5 combines with J gene TRBJ1-6, with a possible D match to TRBD1 (6 bases). V lost 0 bases and J 7 bases, leaving 7 bases between the germline ends. The CDR3 is 14 amino acids. Germline loops: CDR1 MNHEY, CDR2 SVGAGI. For the CDR3, the DNA is TGTGCCAGCAGTTACTCGACAGGAAATTCACCCCTCCACTTT. Translating gives CASSYSTGNSPLHF.

About this clone: Other DNA sequences in this specimen translate into the identical CDR3. The chain combines TRBV5-1 with TRBJ1-1; the match to TRBD1 covers 8 bases. Trimming cost V 4 bases and J 0 bases; bases outside gene matches: 8. Germline CDR1 reads SGHRS; CDR2 reads YFSETQ. The CDR3 contains 16 residues. The CDR3 sequence: CASSPPGTGMNTEAFF. CDR3 in DNA: TGCGCCAGCAGCCCTCCCGGGACAGGTATGAACACTGAAGCTTTCTTT.

As for this clone: Other nucleotide sequences in the sample specify the same CDR3. The chain employs TRBV5-1 and TRBJ2-3; 7 bases match TRBD2. The CDR3 extends over 15 amino acids. Unmatched junction bases numbered 7, after V lost 5 bases and J lost 1 base. The germline V gene has CDR1 SGHRS and CDR2 YFSETQ. The CDR3 region has the DNA TGCGCCAGCAGTTTTCTGGCGGGAGGCACAGATACGCAGTATTTT. As protein: CASSFLAGGTDTQYF.

This clone was observed many times. The same CDR3 also results from other DNA sequences found in this sample. V gene TRBV7-9 combines with J gene TRBJ1-1, with unresolved D. CDR1 is SEHNR, CDR2 FQNEAQ, per germline (reference sequence). The CDR3 is 15 residues long. With 1 base removed from V and 0 bases from J, the gap between germline ends came to 9 bases. This CDR3 is CASSLEGGLNTEAFF. CDR3 DNA: TGTGCCAGCAGCTTAGAGGGAGGGCTGAACACTGAAGCTTTCTTT.

The sample holds a few counts of this clone. V and J are TRBV9 and TRBJ2-7, with 10 bases fitting TRBD2. The CDR3 consists of 14 residues. V lost 0 bases, J lost 4 bases, and 1 base stayed unmatched. Germline V gene lookup returns CDR1 SGDLS and CDR2 YYNGEE. The CDR3 DNA reads TGTGCCAGCAGCGTAGCTAGCGGGGGTTACGAGCAGTACTTC. Encoded protein: CASSVASGGYEQYF.

The chain recombines TRBV19 with TRBJ2-1; D is tentatively TRBD1 or TRBD2 (5 bases each). The CDR3 has 15 residues. Trimming removed 1 base from V and 2 bases from J, with 9 bases in between. Germline CDR1 reads LNHDA; CDR2 reads SQIVND (reference sequence). CDR3 sequence (DNA): TGTGCCAGTAGTATAGCCGGGGCGCCCTACAATGAGCAGTTCTTC. It specifies CASSIAGAPYNEQFF.

This clone has only one observation. J is TRBJ2-1 and V is TRBV5-4; a weak D match, TRBD1 (5 bases). CDR1 SGHNT and CDR2 YYREEE come from the germline V gene (reference sequence). The CDR3 consists of 12 residues. Trimming cost V 4 bases and J 6 bases, with 8 bases left between them. CDR3 DNA: TGTGCCAGCAGCATAACAGGCAATGAGCAGTTCTTC. Amino acids: CASSITGNEQFF.

The chain employs TRBV6-5 and TRBJ2-7; 7 bases fit TRBD1. The CDR3 covers 13 residues. J was trimmed by 3 bases and V by 8 bases; bases with no gene match: 7. Germline-derived CDR1 and CDR2 are MNHEY and SVGAGI. CDR3 sequence reads: CASRDSLNYEQYF. The CDR3 DNA reads TGTGCCAGCCGGGACAGTCTCAACTACGAGCAGTACTTC.

This clone has a single count. The V gene is TRBV5-1, the J gene TRBJ1-4; perhaps TRBD1 as D (6 bases). CDR1 SGHRS and CDR2 YFSETQ come from the germline V gene. This CDR3 is built from 15 residues. Trimming stripped 0 bases from V and 7 bases from J, with 13 bases between. The CDR3 DNA follows: TGCGCCAGCAGCTTGGGCGGGCAGGGGAGTGAAAAACTGTTTTTT. This translates into CASSLGGQGSEKLFF.

This clone was seen a handful of times. The chain carries TRBV24-1 and TRBJ2-1, with 9 bases identical to TRBD2. Looked up from germline, CDR1 is KGHDR and CDR2 is SFDVKD. V lost 1 base, J lost 8 bases, and 5 bases stayed unmatched. CDR3 size: 15 residues. Here the CDR3 DNA reads TGTGCCACCAGTGATTTTGGGCGGGAGGGGGATGAGCAGTTCTTC. Translated, it gives CATSDFGREGDEQFF.

The chain is built from TRBV7-3 and TRBJ2-5; D may match TRBD1 or TRBD2 (5 bases each). With 0 bases removed from V and 5 bases from J, the gap between germline ends came to 13 bases. The CDR3 sequence is 15 residues long. Germline loops: CDR1 SGHTA, CDR2 FQGTGA. The CDR3, as DNA: TGTGCCAGCAGCTTAACGGCAGGGACGGGGGAGACCCAGTACTTC. Translation gives CASSLTAGTGETQYF.

This chain links TRBV2 with TRBJ1-1, with D possibly matching TRBD1 (5 bases). The germline V and J ends were trimmed by 0 bases and 9 bases, with 17 bases remaining between them. The CDR3 extends over 15 amino acids. The V gene's germline CDR1 is SNHLY and CDR2 FYNNEI. The CDR3 nucleotides are TGTGCCAGCAGTGAAGCGCTTCGGGACGCCTCCAAAGCTTTCTTT. Amino acids: CASSEALRDASKAFF. Full variable domain (missing parts from reference TRBV2 and TRBJ1-1): EPEVTQTPSHQVTQMGQEVILRCVPISNHLYFYWYRQILGQKVEFLVSFYNNEISEKSEIFDDQFSVERPDGSNFTLKIRSTKLEDSAMYFCASSEALRDASKAFFGQGTRLTVV.

CDR3 sequence (DNA): TGTGCCAGCAGTTTGGACAGATATGAAAAACTGTTTTTT. Translating gives CASSLDRYEKLFF. The chain carries TRBV6-5 and TRBJ1-4; perhaps TRBD1 as D (6 bases). The CDR3 is 13 amino acids. The V end lost 4 bases, the J end lost 6 bases, and 9 bases lay between the germline ends. Germline V lookup: CDR1 MNHEY, CDR2 SVGAGI.

Only a few counts were recorded for this clone. The rearrangement links TRBV23-1 to TRBJ1-1; D remains unclear. TRBV23-1 belongs to the ORF category, with a function that is uncertain. The CDR3 runs to 15 residues. Trimming shortened V by 7 bases and J by 1 base, and 16 bases separated the two germline ends. The DNA for the CDR3 is TGCGCCAGCACCACCCCTGAATGGGAGAACACTGAAGCTTTCTTT. This sequence encodes CASTTPEWENTEAFF.

CDR3 nucleotides: TGCAGTGCTGGTGGACTAGCGGGAGACAATGAGCAGTTCTTC. It yields the protein CSAGGLAGDNEQFF. The chain has TRBV20-1 and TRBJ2-1; 13 nucleotides line up with TRBD2. The V gene's germline CDR1 is DFQATT and CDR2 SNEGSKA (reference sequence). V lost 5 bases to trimming and J lost 5 bases; unmatched junction nucleotides: 3. The CDR3 runs to 14 residues.

CDR3 loop: CASSLDGTSFDEQYF. CDR3 DNA sequence: TGCGCCAGCAGCTTGGACGGGACTAGCTTCGACGAGCAGTACTTC. The rearrangement links TRBV5-1 to TRBJ2-7, with 9 bases aligning to TRBD2. J was trimmed by 5 bases and V by 0 bases; bases with no gene match: 6. The CDR3 is 15 amino acids. The germline V gene encodes CDR1 SGHRS and CDR2 YFSETQ.

The V call is TRBV5-6, the J call TRBJ2-2; no clear D. CDR1 and CDR2 from the germline V gene are SGHDT and YYEEEE. The V and J ends lost 5 bases and 4 bases respectively, with 9 bases between them. The CDR3 spans 13 residues. The CDR3 DNA reads TGTGCCAGCAGACGCGACCGCACCGGGGAGCTGTTTTTT. Encoded protein: CASRRDRTGELFF. The whole variable domain, remainder taken from reference TRBV5-6 and TRBJ2-2, is DAGVTQSPTHLIKTRGQQVTLRCSPKSGHDTVSWYQQALGQGPQFIFQYYEEEERQRGNFPDRFSGHQFPNYSSELNVNALLLGDSALYLCASRRDRTGELFFGEGSRLTVL.

V and J are TRBV19 and TRBJ2-7; a weak D match, TRBD2 (6 bases). CDR1 and CDR2 from the germline V gene are LNHDA and SQIVND (reference sequence). Trimming removed 3 bases from V and 3 bases from J, with 12 bases in between. CDR3 size: 14 residues. The DNA for the CDR3 is TGTGCCAGTAGTATGGCCGGGGGAAACTACGAGCAGTACTTC. It is translated as CASSMAGGNYEQYF.

This chain uses TRBV19 with TRBJ1-5, with 9 bases fitting TRBD1. V lost 2 bases to trimming and J lost 4 bases; unmatched junction nucleotides: 9. CDR3 length: 17 residues. Germline CDR1 is LNHDA and CDR2 is SQIVND (reference sequence). CDR3: CASSIREIGTGNQPQHF. CDR3 coding DNA: TGTGCCAGTAGTATAAGGGAAATCGGGACAGGGAATCAGCCCCAGCATTTT. The whole variable domain, remainder taken from reference TRBV19 and TRBJ1-5, is DGGITQSPKYLFRKEGQNVTLSCEQNLNHDAMYWYRQDPGQGLRLIYYSQIVNDFQKGDIAEGYSVSREKKESFPLTVTSAQKNPTAFYLCASSIREIGTGNQPQHFGDGTRLSIL.

The rearrangement joins TRBV9 to TRBJ1-2, with 9 bases matching TRBD1. V was pared by 4 bases and J by 6 bases, with 7 bases of the junction left unmatched. The germline gives CDR1 SGDLS, CDR2 YYNGEE. This CDR3 contains 14 residues. CDR3 in amino acids: CASSRRTGVDGYTF. Here the CDR3 DNA reads TGTGCCAGCAGCCGACGGACAGGGGTGGATGGCTACACCTTC.

The J gene is TRBJ2-1, the V gene TRBV5-1; TRBD1 agrees at 8 bases. V lost 4 bases, J lost 9 bases, and 12 bases stayed unmatched. Per germline, CDR1 SGHRS and CDR2 YFSETQ. This CDR3 has 15 amino acids. Here the CDR3 reads CASSQAMGTGFEQFF. The DNA for the CDR3 is TGCGCCAGCAGCCAGGCCATGGGGACAGGTTTTGAGCAGTTCTTC. Complete variable domain (other parts from reference TRBV5-1 and TRBJ2-1): KAGVTQTPRYLIKTRGQQVTLSCSPISGHRSVSWYQQTPGQGLQFLFEYFSETQRNKGNFPGRFSGRQFSNSRSEMNVSTLELGDSALYLCASSQAMGTGFEQFFGPGTRLTVL.

The rearrangement links TRBV7-9 to TRBJ2-5; no clear D. The V end was cut by 1 base, the J end by 1 base, with 10 bases between. This CDR3 comprises 15 residues. The germline V gene encodes CDR1 SEHNR and CDR2 FQNEAQ (reference sequence). In DNA, the CDR3 is TGTGCCAGCAGCTTAGAGGCCCTAGGCCAAGAGACCCAGTACTTC. Translating it yields CASSLEALGQETQYF. The whole variable domain, filled in from reference TRBV7-9 and TRBJ2-5, reads DTGVSQNPRHKITKRGQNVTFRCDPISEHNRLYWYRQTLGQGPEFLTYFQNEAQLEKSRLLSDRFSAERPKGSFSTLEIQRTEQGDSAMYLCASSLEALGQETQYFGPGTRLLVL.

CDR3 DNA: TGTGCCAGCAGTTCTCCCCTCATGACCCCCGGGACTAGCGGGGGCTACGAGCAGTACTTC. As protein: CASSSPLMTPGTSGGYEQYF. The chain carries TRBV2 and TRBJ2-7; 14 bases line up with TRBD2. This CDR3 comprises 20 residues. The germline V gene has CDR1 SNHLY and CDR2 FYNNEI. V was pared by 5 bases and J by 3 bases, with 18 bases of the junction left unmatched. Full variable domain (outside the CDR3, taken from reference TRBV2 and TRBJ2-7): EPEVTQTPSHQVTQMGQEVILRCVPISNHLYFYWYRQILGQKVEFLVSFYNNEISEKSEIFDDQFSVERPDGSNFTLKIRSTKLEDSAMYFCASSSPLMTPGTSGGYEQYFGPGTRLTVT.

This chain uses TRBV6-2 or TRBV6-3 with TRBJ1-2; D perhaps matches TRBD1 (5 bases). Germline CDR1 reads MNHEY; CDR2 reads SVGEGT. Trimming removed 4 bases from V and 8 bases from J, with 29 bases in between. The CDR3 is 18 residues long. The CDR3: CASSWNPLALLGVLGYTF. The DNA of the CDR3 is TGTGCCAGCAGTTGGAACCCGTTAGCCCTCTTAGGGGTCTTGGGCTACACCTTC.

J is TRBJ1-1 and V is TRBV5-8; D unclear. The V end lost 6 bases, the J end lost 0 bases, and 6 bases lay between the germline ends. The CDR3 sequence is 12 residues long. Germline CDR1 SGHTS, CDR2 YDEGEE. The CDR3 is CASNWVNTEAFF. CDR3 in DNA: TGTGCCAGCAATTGGGTGAACACTGAAGCTTTCTTT.